The 9 T cell receptor beta chains below all came from one sample that was sequenced in a study of T cell changes during pregnancy in multiple sclerosis. Clones were read by immunoSEQ multiplex PCR, and TCRdb kept only the in-frame ones, dropping some. This sample has around 95,000 clones, with 94% found just once. Sequences were derived from peripheral blood, sampled after pregnancy. The receptors stem from a female donor in good health, enrolled as a control in a pregnancy study.

The chain couples TRBV7-9 to TRBJ2-3; the D gene is possibly TRBD2 (5 bases). CDR3 length equals 13 residues. Trimming shortened V by 6 bases and J by 4 bases, and 11 bases separated the two germline ends. The germline V gene encodes CDR1 SEHNR and CDR2 FQNEAQ (reference sequence). The DNA for the CDR3 is TGTGCCAGCAGTACTAGTGGCGCAGATACGCAGTATTTT. It codes for CASSTSGADTQYF.

This chain uses TRBV10-3 with TRBJ2-7; weak D call: TRBD2 (7 bases). V gave up 0 bases and J gave up 3 bases, with 18 bases separating them. Per germline, CDR1 ENHRY and CDR2 SYGVKD. This CDR3 is built from 17 residues. CDR3 residues: CAISESRGRVGIYEQYF. CDR3 nucleotide sequence: TGTGCCATCAGTGAGTCGAGGGGGAGGGTAGGGATCTACGAGCAGTACTTC.

The chain recombines TRBV5-1 with TRBJ1-2, with 9 bases that match TRBD1. CDR1 and CDR2 from the germline V gene are SGHRS and YFSETQ. The CDR3 covers 15 residues. V shed 5 bases, J shed 4 bases, and the junction held 9 bases outside the gene matches. CDR3 in amino acids: CASRSAGTGTYGYTF. Written as DNA, the CDR3 is TGCGCCAGCAGGTCCGCCGGGACAGGGACCTATGGCTACACCTTC.

This sequence joins TRBV11-2 and TRBJ2-7; D perhaps matches TRBD1 (6 bases). Germline CDR1 is SGHAT and CDR2 is FQNNGV. The CDR3 contains 14 residues. Trimming stripped 8 bases from V and 0 bases from J, with 14 bases between. The CDR3 coding sequence is TGTGCCAGCCGAAACCCAGGGGCCTCCTACGAGCAGTACTTC. The encoded protein is CASRNPGASYEQYF.

This clone was seen a single time. This chain links TRBV28 with TRBJ2-7; D might be TRBD1 (6 bases). V dropped 4 bases and J dropped 2 bases, with 15 bases sitting between them. The CDR3 runs 15 residues. Germline lookup yields CDR1 MDHEN and CDR2 SYDVKM. The chain's CDR3 is CASSYFRGSAYEQYF. The CDR3 nucleotides are TGTGCCAGCAGTTATTTCAGGGGTTCAGCCTACGAGCAGTACTTC.

This clone was observed a few times. The chain employs TRBV18 and TRBJ1-1, with no clear D. Germline CDR1 and CDR2: KGHSH and LQKENI. Trimming removed 3 bases at V and 0 bases at J, with 11 bases between. The CDR3 spans 15 residues. The CDR3 DNA reads as TGTGCCAGCTCACCGAATTCAGTCGTGAACACTGAAGCTTTCTTT. As protein: CASSPNSVVNTEAFF. Together with reference TRBV18 and TRBJ1-1, the CDR3 gives the full variable domain: NAGVMQNPRHLVRRRGQEARLRCSPMKGHSHVYWYRQLPEEGLKFMVYLQKENIIDESGMPKERFSAEFPKEGPSILRIQQVVRGDSAAYFCASSPNSVVNTEAFFGQGTRLTVV.

This chain joins TRBV23-1 and TRBJ2-3; 11 nucleotides align to TRBD1. TRBV23-1 is noted as an ORF with a role that remains uncertain. The length of the CDR3 is 16 residues. J was trimmed by 4 bases and V by 3 bases; bases with no gene match: 6. CDR3 region: CASSQLGQGAADTQYF. CDR3 DNA sequence: TGCGCCAGCAGTCAGTTAGGACAGGGGGCCGCAGATACGCAGTATTTT.

The CDR3 DNA sequence: TGTGCCAGTAAATCCGGACAGGCGTACAATGAGCAGTTCTTC. Protein: CASKSGQAYNEQFF. The chain carries TRBV19 and TRBJ2-1; the match to TRBD1 covers 7 bases. V was pared by 7 bases and J by 4 bases, with 7 bases of the junction left unmatched. CDR3 length: 14 residues. Germline-derived CDR1 and CDR2 are LNHDA and SQIVND (reference sequence). Full variable domain (outside the CDR3, taken from reference TRBV19 and TRBJ2-1): DGGITQSPKYLFRKEGQNVTLSCEQNLNHDAMYWYRQDPGQGLRLIYYSQIVNDFQKGDIAEGYSVSREKKESFPLTVTSAQKNPTAFYLCASKSGQAYNEQFFGPGTRLTVL.

The chain employs TRBV5-1 and TRBJ2-7; tentatively, D is TRBD1 (6 bases). Germline assignment: CDR1 SGHRS and CDR2 YFSETQ. The CDR3 spans 13 residues. The V end was cut by 3 bases, the J end by 5 bases, with 12 bases between. CDR3 sequence: CASSSDSFNEQYF. The CDR3 region has the DNA TGCGCCAGCAGCTCGGACAGTTTTAACGAGCAGTACTTC.